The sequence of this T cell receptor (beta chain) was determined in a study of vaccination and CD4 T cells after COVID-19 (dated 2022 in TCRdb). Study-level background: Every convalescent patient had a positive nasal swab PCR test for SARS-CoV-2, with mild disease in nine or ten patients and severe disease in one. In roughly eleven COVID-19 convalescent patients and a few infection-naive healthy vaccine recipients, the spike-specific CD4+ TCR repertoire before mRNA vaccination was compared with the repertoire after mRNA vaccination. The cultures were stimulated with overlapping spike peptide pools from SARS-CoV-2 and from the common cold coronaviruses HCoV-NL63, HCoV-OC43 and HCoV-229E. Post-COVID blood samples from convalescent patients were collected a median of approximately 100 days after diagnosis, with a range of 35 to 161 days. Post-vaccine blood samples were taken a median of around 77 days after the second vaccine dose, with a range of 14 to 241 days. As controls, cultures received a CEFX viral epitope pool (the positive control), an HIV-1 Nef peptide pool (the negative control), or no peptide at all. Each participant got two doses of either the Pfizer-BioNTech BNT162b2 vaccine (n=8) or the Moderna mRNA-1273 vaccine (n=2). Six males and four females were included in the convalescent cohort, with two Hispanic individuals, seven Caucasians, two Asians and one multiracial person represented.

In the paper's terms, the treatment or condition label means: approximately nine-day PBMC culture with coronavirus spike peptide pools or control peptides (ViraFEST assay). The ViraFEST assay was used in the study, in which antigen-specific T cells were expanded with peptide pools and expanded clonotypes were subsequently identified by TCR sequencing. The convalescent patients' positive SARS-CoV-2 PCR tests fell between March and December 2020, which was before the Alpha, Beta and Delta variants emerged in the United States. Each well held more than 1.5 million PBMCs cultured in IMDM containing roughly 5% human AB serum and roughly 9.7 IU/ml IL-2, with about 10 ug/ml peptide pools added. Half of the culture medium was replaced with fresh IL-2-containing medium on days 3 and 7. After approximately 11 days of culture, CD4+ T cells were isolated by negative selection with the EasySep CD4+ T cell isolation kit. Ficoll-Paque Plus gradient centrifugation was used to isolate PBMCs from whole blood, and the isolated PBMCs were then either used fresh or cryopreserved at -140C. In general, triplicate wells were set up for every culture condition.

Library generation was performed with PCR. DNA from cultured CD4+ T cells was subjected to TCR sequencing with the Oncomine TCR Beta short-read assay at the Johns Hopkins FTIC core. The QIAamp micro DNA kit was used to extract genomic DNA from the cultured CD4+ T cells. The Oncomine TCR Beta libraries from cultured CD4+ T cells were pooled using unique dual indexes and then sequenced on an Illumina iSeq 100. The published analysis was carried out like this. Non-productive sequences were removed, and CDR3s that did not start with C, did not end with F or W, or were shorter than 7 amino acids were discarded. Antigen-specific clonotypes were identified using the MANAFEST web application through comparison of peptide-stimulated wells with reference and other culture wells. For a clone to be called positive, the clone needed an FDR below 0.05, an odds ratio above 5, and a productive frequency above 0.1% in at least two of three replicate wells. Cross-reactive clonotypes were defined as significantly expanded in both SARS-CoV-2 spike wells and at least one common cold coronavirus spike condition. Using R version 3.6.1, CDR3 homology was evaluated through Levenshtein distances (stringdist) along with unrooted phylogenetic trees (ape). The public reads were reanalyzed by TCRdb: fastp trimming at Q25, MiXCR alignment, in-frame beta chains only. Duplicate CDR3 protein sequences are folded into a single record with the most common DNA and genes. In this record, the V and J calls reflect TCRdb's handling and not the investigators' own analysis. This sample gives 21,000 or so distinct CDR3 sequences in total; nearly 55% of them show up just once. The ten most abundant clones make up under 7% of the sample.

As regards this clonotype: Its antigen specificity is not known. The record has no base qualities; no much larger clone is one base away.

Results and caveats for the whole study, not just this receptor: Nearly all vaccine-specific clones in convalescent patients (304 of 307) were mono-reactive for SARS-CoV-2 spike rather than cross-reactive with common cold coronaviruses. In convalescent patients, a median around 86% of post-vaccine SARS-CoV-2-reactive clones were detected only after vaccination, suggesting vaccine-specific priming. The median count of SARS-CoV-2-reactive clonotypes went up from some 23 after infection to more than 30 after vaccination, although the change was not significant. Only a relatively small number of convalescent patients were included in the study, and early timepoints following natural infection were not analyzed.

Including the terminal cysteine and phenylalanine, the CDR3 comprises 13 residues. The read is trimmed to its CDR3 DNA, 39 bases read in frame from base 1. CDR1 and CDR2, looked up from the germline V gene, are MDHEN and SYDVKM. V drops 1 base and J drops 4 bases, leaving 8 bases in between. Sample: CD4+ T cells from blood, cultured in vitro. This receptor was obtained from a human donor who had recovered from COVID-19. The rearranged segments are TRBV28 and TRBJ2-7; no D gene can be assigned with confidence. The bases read TGTGCCAGCAGTTTATCGGGCAGGTACGAGCAGTACTTC. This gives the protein CASSLSGRYEQYF.